This T cell receptor beta chain was captured in a study of T cells in Graves' hyperthyroidism and ophthalmopathy. Overall study: Peripheral blood specimens were obtained at initial diagnosis, prior to any treatment.

Worth noting for this clonotype: One end of the junction is discordant with germline, which a read error may explain.

Fresh 10 ml peripheral blood yielded PBMCs. The CDR3 has 15 amino acids. CDR1 is SGHVS, CDR2 FQNEAQ, per germline. TCR beta CDR3 sequences were amplified from RNA transcripts. A first-round RT-PCR of the TCR CDR3 used the HTBI primer set. Each CDR3 protein gets one entry after TCRdb re-called the multiplex PCR reads with MiXCR. Of about half a million distinct CDR3 sequences listed, less than 25% are singletons. This chain joins TRBV7-8 and TRBJ1-1; D call uncertain. This clonotype was sampled from a young man with Graves' hyperthyroidism. The sequenced material came from blood. The chain's CDR3 is CASSLDSLLNTEACF. The CDR3 coding sequence is TGTGCCAGCAGCTTAGATTCCTTACTGAACACTGAAGCTTGCTTT.